This T cell receptor beta chain was identified during a study of preoperative IRX-2 immunotherapy in early breast cancer. CDR3 length: 13 residues. Trimming removed 0 bases at V and 3 bases at J, with 8 bases between. CDR1 and CDR2 (germline): GTSNPN, SVGIG (reference sequence). Profiled with immunoSEQ multiplex PCR; TCRdb holds only in-frame clones, not every one. The table includes some 99,000 clones, roughly 85% detected once. Treatment meaning: preoperative locoregional IRX-2 cytokine immunotherapy. This phase Ib study tested locoregional IRX-2 cytokine immunotherapy given before surgery. The TCR was taken from a human donor with breast cancer. The J gene is TRBJ1-2, the V gene TRBV30; no firm D call. The specimen was tumor tissue, collected after IRX-2 immunotherapy. The CDR3 DNA is TGTGCCTGGAGTGTCGACGGATACTATGGCTACACCTTC. Its translation: CAWSVDGYYGYTF.